One and the same sample provided the 16 T cell receptor beta chains below, sequenced in a study of blood T cell repertoires in COVID-19. Clones were read by immunoSEQ multiplex PCR, and TCRdb kept only the in-frame ones, dropping some. This table has 85,000 to 110,000 clones, around nine tenths appearing once. The sequenced sample consisted of peripheral blood. The receptors here all came from a woman of 80 years or more in a cohort sampled during active COVID-19.

This chain joins TRBV6-5 and TRBJ2-7; the match to TRBD2 covers 13 bases. Looked up from germline, CDR1 is MNHEY and CDR2 is SVGAGI. The trim removed 7 bases at V and 4 bases at J, leaving 4 bases unmatched. The CDR3 covers 14 residues. CDR3 in amino acids: CASTLGLAGYEQYF. The CDR3 DNA follows: TGTGCCAGCACCCTGGGACTAGCGGGGTACGAGCAGTACTTC.

CDR3 in DNA: TGCAGTGCGGGCCCAAGGCATGAAGCTTTCTTT. This translates into CSAGPRHEAFF. The J gene is TRBJ1-1, the V gene TRBV20-1, with D uncertain. This CDR3 has 11 amino acids. Trimming took off 6 bases at V and 7 bases at J, with 12 bases between the two ends. Germline CDR1 DFQATT, CDR2 SNEGSKA (reference sequence).

The chain links TRBV27 to TRBJ2-6; no clear D gene. The CDR3 contains 14 residues. The ends were cut back, 0 bases at V and 4 bases at J, with 4 bases in the middle. The V gene's germline CDR1 is MNHEY and CDR2 SMNVEV (reference sequence). The CDR3, as DNA: TGTGCCAGCAGTTTATCGAGGGGGGCCAACGTCCTGACTTTC. This translates into CASSLSRGANVLTF.

This clone was picked up one time. The chain employs TRBV12-3 or TRBV12-4 and TRBJ1-1, with D unclear. V was trimmed by 2 bases and J by 1 base, leaving 5 bases between them. This CDR3 is built from 13 residues. The CDR3 coding sequence is TGTGCCAGCAGTTTAAGAGAGAACACTGAAGCTTTCTTT. Translation: CASSLRENTEAFF.

This clone has ten or more counts. The V call is TRBV9, the J call TRBJ2-5; 8 bases agree with TRBD2. V shed 6 bases, J shed 5 bases, and the junction held 9 bases outside the gene matches. CDR1 SGDLS and CDR2 YYNGEE come from the germline V gene. CDR3 length: 14 residues. The CDR3 bases are TGTGCCAGCAACCCGGGGGGGCCTTTGGAGACCCAGTACTTC. Amino acid sequence: CASNPGGPLETQYF.

The chain uses TRBV5-1 and TRBJ1-2; no firm D call. The V gene lost 5 bases and the J gene lost 4 bases, with 18 bases spanning the gap. The CDR3 totals 15 residues. Germline lookup yields CDR1 SGHRS and CDR2 YFSETQ. DNA of the CDR3: TGCGCCAGCAGACTAGCGGTACTATCAGGCTATGGCTACACCTTC. Protein: CASRLAVLSGYGYTF. Looking up the rest from reference TRBV5-1 and TRBJ1-2 gives the full variable domain: KAGVTQTPRYLIKTRGQQVTLSCSPISGHRSVSWYQQTPGQGLQFLFEYFSETQRNKGNFPGRFSGRQFSNSRSEMNVSTLELGDSALYLCASRLAVLSGYGYTFGSGTRLTVV.

This clone has just one count. The V gene is TRBV6-4, the J gene TRBJ2-3; D might be TRBD2 (6 bases). V lost 3 bases and J lost 1, with 20 bases in between. CDR1 and CDR2 from the germline V gene are MRHNA and SNTAGT. The CDR3 extends over 18 amino acids. The CDR3 sequence: CASSEGGGTAKGTDTQYF. CDR3 in DNA: TGTGCCAGCAGTGAAGGAGGCGGGACTGCTAAGGGCACAGATACGCAGTATTTT.

The genes are TRBV6-2 or TRBV6-3 and TRBJ1-1; D is ambiguous. Trimming cost V 3 bases and J 6 bases, with 17 bases left between them. CDR1 MNHEY and CDR2 SVGEGT come from the germline V gene. The length of the CDR3 is 15 residues. CDR3 amino acids: CASSYPLSGKSEAFF. In DNA, the CDR3 is TGTGCCAGCAGTTATCCCCTATCGGGGAAATCTGAAGCTTTCTTT.

Only one count was recorded for this clone. The chain combines TRBV7-9 with TRBJ2-1; no firm D call. The germline V gene has CDR1 SEHNR and CDR2 FQNEAQ (reference sequence). The CDR3 sequence is 12 residues long. Trimming removed 1 base from V and 8 bases from J, with 6 bases in between. The CDR3 nucleotides read TGTGCCAGCAGCTTAGGCGGAGATGAGCAGTTCTTC. Protein product: CASSLGGDEQFF.

The chain recombines TRBV27 with TRBJ1-6, with D tentatively TRBD1 (5 bases). CDR1 is MNHEY, CDR2 SMNVEV, per germline (reference sequence). The V gene lost 10 bases and the J gene lost 7 bases, with 14 bases spanning the gap. The CDR3 has 13 residues. The CDR3 loop reads CATGQGRNSPLHF. The CDR3 coding sequence is TGTGCCACCGGTCAGGGTCGCAATTCACCCCTCCACTTT.

The chain carries TRBV6-1 and TRBJ1-5; D unclear. The CDR3 is 15 amino acids. Germline V gene lookup returns CDR1 MNHNS and CDR2 SASEGT. Trimming took 0 bases from V and 3 from J, leaving 9 bases between them. The CDR3 DNA reads as TGTGCCAGCAGTGAAGCCTCGGCGGTCAATCAGCCCCAGCATTTT. Encoded protein: CASSEASAVNQPQHF.

The V call is TRBV5-4, the J call TRBJ2-7; maybe TRBD2 (6 bases). The germline V gene encodes CDR1 SGHNT and CDR2 YYREEE (reference sequence). V lost 4 bases and J lost 7, with 15 bases in between. The CDR3 spans 13 residues. The CDR3 sequence: CASSPGLLGEQYF. CDR3 coding DNA: TGTGCCAGCAGCCCCGGACTACTCGGGGAGCAGTACTTC.

In its sample, this clone was seen once. The chain is built from TRBV18 and TRBJ2-5, with 9 bases lining up with TRBD1. The CDR3 is 16 amino acids. The germline V gene encodes CDR1 KGHSH and CDR2 LQKENI. V lost 6 bases, J lost 2 bases, and 10 bases stayed unmatched. The DNA for the CDR3 is TGTGCCAGCTCCCCCGGACAGGGGACGCCACAAGAGACCCAGTACTTC. Translated: CASSPGQGTPQETQYF.

In its sample, this clone was seen once. The V gene is TRBV11-2, the J gene TRBJ2-1; D perhaps matches TRBD2 (5 bases). Between the trimmed V and J ends, which lost 1 base and 1 base, there was a span of 8 bases. The CDR3 is made up of 15 amino acids. Germline V gene sequence: CDR1 SGHAT, CDR2 FQNNGV. This chain's CDR3 is CASSLGRGSYNEQFF. Written as DNA, the CDR3 is TGTGCCAGCAGCTTAGGTCGGGGATCCTACAATGAGCAGTTCTTC.

The chain recombines TRBV28 with TRBJ2-6, with 9 bases that match TRBD1. Germline CDR1 and CDR2: MDHEN and SYDVKM. The CDR3 has 15 residues. The ends lost 5 bases at V and 1 base at J; junction bases unmatched: 0. CDR3 protein: CASSGTGSGANVLTF. The CDR3 region has the DNA TGTGCCAGCAGTGGGACAGGGTCTGGGGCCAACGTCCTGACTTTC.

V and J are TRBV29-1 and TRBJ2-1; D may be TRBD2 (5 bases). The ends were cut back, 0 bases at V and 5 bases at J, with 14 bases in the middle. Germline CDR1 SQVTM, CDR2 ANQGSEA. The CDR3 length is 15 residues. CDR3 nucleotide sequence: TGCAGCGTTGAAGACGGGGTGGGCAGACACAATGAGCAGTTCTTC. This translates into CSVEDGVGRHNEQFF.